This record looks at one TCR beta chain sequence and its context. This clone came up a few times. Which antigen it targets is not known. Base qualities are not recorded, but no much larger clone differs from it by a single base. The data originate from a study of blood T cell repertoires in COVID-19 (dated by TCRdb to 2018 to 2021). A note on the overall study: Samples from collaborators originated in the United States, Italy and Spain and spanned both the acute and convalescent phases of COVID-19. The material from the prospective study consisted of cDNA or gDNA derived from T cells, B-cell-depleted T cells, or PBMCs. The dataset comprised deeply sampled blood TCRbeta repertoires from subjects exposed to, actively infected with, or recovered from COVID-19. The repertoires were released in a freely available public database intended as a resource for research on the immune response to SARS-CoV-2. Samples were obtained from the ongoing ImmuneRACE study (first 160 participants) and from 1,200 or so subjects provided by 6 global collaborators. Sample metadata almost always included a de-identified subject ID, COVID-19 status, age in years and sex. Where available, HLA class I and class II types were taken from metadata supplied by the sample provider and were not determined by assay-based typing. The research as a whole found: The amount of clinical and demographic metadata varied by source and participant and was provided uncurated.

Each collaborating institution followed its own protocols to collect whole blood in K2EDTA tubes. For TCRbeta analysis, collaborator samples were shipped as frozen whole blood, as isolated PBMCs, or as DNA extracted from either sample type. TCRbeta CDR3 regions were amplified from genomic DNA using the immunoSEQ Assay, a bias-controlled multiplex PCR. Per the original workflow: The number of nucleated cells in each sample was estimated by amplification of reference gene primers within the assay. To quantify the absolute abundance of each unique TCRbeta CDR3 rearrangement, sequence reads were collapsed and filtered. Productive Simpson clonality was computed per sample as the square root of Simpson's diversity index over productive rearrangements. The source is immuneACCESS, and TCRdb retained only in-frame sequences with V and J called. Part of the clones is not carried over; for the studies checked, unresolved V genes explain less than half of this, and the remainder is unexplained. V, J and clone size are those of that table, while D and trimming were read from the DNA. The sample includes around 200,000 clones, with approximately 84% observed a single time. Together, the top ten hold under 2% of the sample.

CDR1 WNHNN and CDR2 SYGVQD were looked up in the germline V gene (reference sequence). The CDR3, cysteine through phenylalanine, is 14 amino acids long. Of the read, only the CDR3 DNA is kept; its 42 bases are in frame from base 1. V lost 5 bases and J lost 5 bases, and the count of bases not matched to a germline gene is 4. The TCR was taken from a middle-aged man with active or convalescent COVID-19. The sequenced sample was peripheral blood. The receptor chain draws on TRBV10-1 and TRBJ2-3; 10 central nucleotides agree with TRBD2. CDR3 loop: CASSSSGRRDTQYF. Read as DNA, the sequence is TGCGCCAGCAGTTCTAGCGGGAGACGAGATACGCAGTATTTT.